Shown below are 15 T cell receptor beta chains from a single sample sequenced in a study of blood T cells in healthy people across ages. Next came a second PCR, run for roughly 6 to 11 cycles, which used a sample-barcoded 5' primer along with a J-beta primer mix. TCRdb itself ran the 5' RACE reads through MiXCR, one entry per CDR3 protein. This sample carries 710,000 or so distinct CDR3 sequences, about 30% of them seen once, and the ten largest clones take less than 20%. Sequencing input: blood. The receptors here all came from a woman over 75 in good health.

The V call is TRBV14, the J call TRBJ1-2; perhaps TRBD1 as D (6 bases). Trimming removed 3 bases from V and 8 bases from J, with 19 bases in between. The CDR3 sequence is 15 residues long. Germline V gene sequence: CDR1 SGHDN, CDR2 FVKESK. The CDR3 reads CASSQEPTGSMGYTF. CDR3 DNA sequence: TGTGCCAGCAGCCAGGAACCGACAGGATCCATGGGCTACACCTTC.

This clonotype was found many times. The chain is built from TRBV28 and TRBJ2-1; 8 positions agree with TRBD2. The CDR3 is 14 amino acids. V shed 2 bases and J 9 bases; nucleotides not matched to a gene: 6. Germline assignment: CDR1 MDHEN and CDR2 SYDVKM. The CDR3 DNA reads as TGTGCCAGCAGTTTACGGGGGGGGTTAGGTGAGCAGTTCTTC. Translation gives CASSLRGGLGEQFF. Based on the CDR3 plus reference TRBV28 and TRBJ2-1, the full variable domain is DVKVTQSSRYLVKRTGEKVFLECVQDMDHENMFWYRQDPGLGLRLIYFSYDVKMKEKGDIPEGYSVSREKKERFSLILESASTNQTSMYLCASSLRGGLGEQFFGPGTRLTVL.

Concerning this clonotype: Mismatch with germline at one junction end may stem from a read error. The J gene is TRBJ1-5, the V gene TRBV7-2; 8 bases align to TRBD1. The CDR3 extends over 17 amino acids. Germline CDR1 reads SGHTA; CDR2 reads FQGNSA. The CDR3 DNA follows: TGTGCCAGCAGCTTAGGGCCCGATGACAGGGGAGGTCAGTCCCAGCATTTT. Its protein product is CASSLGPDDRGGQSQHF.

This clonotype was observed many times. This rearrangement joins TRBV5-5 to TRBJ2-7, with D possibly TRBD2 on 6 matching bases. From germline, CDR1 is SGHKS and CDR2 YYEKEE (reference sequence). V lost 4 bases to trimming and J lost 3 bases, with 14 bases between them. There are 14 residues in the CDR3. The DNA for the CDR3 is TGTGCCAGCAGCCCCGTGGCGGGGAACTACGAGCAGTACTTC. As protein: CASSPVAGNYEQYF.

This clonotype occurred a few times. This may be a read error: a much more frequent sequence differs by one nucleotide. The V call is TRBV3-1, the J call TRBJ2-5; D may be TRBD1 or TRBD2 (5 bases each). The DNA end lines up better with TRBJ2-7; the J call may be wrong. The germline gives CDR1 LGHDT, CDR2 YNNKEL (reference sequence). CDR3 size: 15 residues. The chain's CDR3 is CASSQDFRGPYEQYF. The CDR3 region has the DNA TGTGCCAGCAGCCAAGATTTCCGGGGACCATACGAGCAGTACTTC.

The chain combines TRBV20-1 with TRBJ2-4; D is unresolved. Judging by the DNA end, TRBJ2-7 fits better; the J call may be wrong. Germline V gene data show CDR1 as DFQATT and CDR2 as SNEGSKA (reference sequence). The length of the CDR3 is 15 residues. The CDR3 protein is CSARDRQKGVYEQYF. The CDR3 nucleotides read TGCAGTGCTAGAGACAGGCAAAAAGGCGTCTACGAGCAGTACTTC.

Worth noting for this clonotype: A much larger clone differs from this one at a single base, so this may be a read error. The CDR3 bases are TGTGCCACCAGTGACCGGACTACCTACAATGAGCAGTACTTC. Translation: CATSDRTTYNEQYF. The genes are TRBV24-1 and TRBJ2-1; D possibly corresponds to TRBD2 (6 bases). With the DNA end fitting TRBJ2-7 better, the J assignment may be wrong. There are 14 residues in the CDR3. Germline loops: CDR1 KGHDR, CDR2 SFDVKD.

In its sample, this clonotype was seen many times. The rearrangement uses TRBV11-3 and TRBJ2-3; the D call may be TRBD1 or TRBD2 (5 bases each). The CDR3 runs 16 residues. The V end lost 3 bases, the J end lost 5 bases, and 18 bases lay between the germline ends. CDR1 and CDR2 (germline): SGHNT, YENEEA. Here the CDR3 reads CASSLGTEPLRDTQYF. CDR3 in DNA: TGTGCCAGCAGCTTGGGGACGGAGCCCCTTAGAGATACGCAGTATTTT.

The sample holds many counts of this clonotype. V and J are TRBV7-2 and TRBJ1-2; tentative D call: TRBD1 (6 bases). Germline CDR1 and CDR2: SGHTA and FQGNSA. There are 13 residues in the CDR3. The V gene lost 3 bases and the J gene lost 6 bases, with 11 bases spanning the gap. This CDR3 reads CASSFWGADGYTF. CDR3 sequence (DNA): TGTGCCAGCAGCTTTTGGGGGGCCGATGGCTACACCTTC.

The chain employs TRBV5-1 and TRBJ2-7; 10 bases are a match to TRBD2. The J call is in doubt because the DNA end fits TRBJ2-5 better. The CDR3 has 16 residues. Germline-derived CDR1 and CDR2 are SGHRS and YFSETQ. CDR3 bases: TGCGCCAGCAGCATCGCCGGGACTAGCGTACCCGAGACCCAGTACTTC. It translates to CASSIAGTSVPETQYF.

The sample holds many counts of this clonotype. The V and J genes are TRBV7-8 and TRBJ2-1; D gene unclear. This CDR3 comprises 15 residues. Germline lookup yields CDR1 SGHVS and CDR2 FQNEAQ. Trimming stripped 2 bases from V and 4 bases from J, with 12 bases between. The CDR3 DNA reads TGTGCCAGCAGCTTATTGCGCCGAGAATACAATGAGCAGTTCTTC. It yields the protein CASSLLRREYNEQFF.

This clonotype occurred a few times. V and J are TRBV18 and TRBJ1-4, with D possibly TRBD1 on 5 matching bases. Germline CDR1 KGHSH, CDR2 LQKENI. The CDR3 sequence is 15 residues long. The V end was cut by 0 bases, the J end by 3 bases, with 8 bases between. The CDR3 reads CASSPPVQANEKLFF. The CDR3 coding sequence is TGTGCCAGCTCACCACCCGTACAGGCTAATGAAAAACTGTTTTTT.

This clonotype was counted many times. This chain joins TRBV6-5 and TRBJ1-6; the D gene is possibly TRBD1 (6 bases). Trimming pared 2 bases from V and 10 bases from J, leaving 9 bases between. Germline V gives CDR1 MNHEY, CDR2 SVGAGI. CDR3 size: 13 residues. CDR3 region: CASSYRGLSPLHF. The CDR3 DNA sequence: TGTGCCAGCAGTTACAGGGGGTTATCACCCCTCCACTTT.

In its sample, this clonotype was seen a few times. The rearrangement links TRBV19 to TRBJ1-5; D not resolved. From germline, CDR1 is LNHDA and CDR2 SQIVND (reference sequence). The CDR3 spans 14 residues. Trimming shortened V by 3 bases and J by 4 bases, and 10 bases separated the two germline ends. The CDR3 nucleotides read TGTGCCAGTAGTATCCAAACGGGTAATCAGCCCCAGCATTTT. Translation gives CASSIQTGNQPQHF. Filled out from reference TRBV19 and TRBJ1-5, the complete variable domain reads DGGITQSPKYLFRKEGQNVTLSCEQNLNHDAMYWYRQDPGQGLRLIYYSQIVNDFQKGDIAEGYSVSREKKESFPLTVTSAQKNPTAFYLCASSIQTGNQPQHFGDGTRLSIL.

A remark on this clonotype: A much larger clone is a single base away; this may be a read error. The gene calls are TRBV7-2 and TRBJ1-4; 8 positions match TRBD1. The CDR3 has 15 residues. Looked up from germline, CDR1 is SGHTA and CDR2 is FQGNSA. DNA of the CDR3: TGTGCCAGCAGCTCGACAGGGGCAACTAATGAAAAACGGTTTTTT. Encoded protein: CASSSTGATNEKRFF.